The clone carrying this T cell receptor (beta chain) has a handful of counts. Its matching antigen is unknown. These data come from a study of response to subunit inactivated influenza vaccine. Findings and limits, study-wide: Authors suggested each seasonal flu vaccination may recruit only limited numbers of new T cells.

Each CDR3 protein is one row after TCRdb ran MiXCR on the RT-PCR reads. This table holds roughly 500,000 distinct CDR3 sequences, about 15% found once. The CDR3 has 13 amino acids. V dropped 5 bases and J dropped 5; count of bases not matched to a gene: 4. The germline V gene has CDR1 DFQATT and CDR2 SNEGSKA (reference sequence). This clonotype originated in a man in his fifties or sixties who received an inactivated influenza vaccine. Sequenced material: CD4+ T cells sorted from PBMCs, taken less than 30 months after vaccination. This chain joins TRBV20-1 and TRBJ1-4; 8 bases are a match to TRBD1. CDR3 in DNA: TGCAGTGCTCCGGGACAGGAAAATGAAAAACTGTTTTTT. Amino acids: CSAPGQENEKLFF.